The sequence of this T cell receptor (beta chain) was determined in a study of cytomegalovirus exposure and HLA in healthy donors. Study-level findings and limits: A later analysis linked a missense DCLRE1C variant to TCR beta V- and J-gene trimming. Several V segments, TRBV6-2 and TRBV6-3 among them, could not be told apart and were dropped.

As regards this clone: Its antigen is undetermined.

This CDR3 is built from 13 residues. The V end was cut by 6 bases, the J end by 9 bases, with 15 bases between. The germline V gene encodes CDR1 MNHEY and CDR2 SVGAGI. It was with 60 Vbeta and 13 Jbeta primers that the PCR ran. Sequencing used immunoSEQ multiplex PCR; TCRdb keeps in-frame clones, though not all of them. The profile covers some 190,000 clones, with 87% appearing a single time and more than 1% taken by the ten largest. This receptor was taken from a boy aged 2 to 9 in good health and CMV-seronegative. Material: PBMCs. The chain couples TRBV6-5 to TRBJ2-1, with D maybe TRBD2 (6 bases). This CDR3 reads CASSMTGLGEQFF. The CDR3 bases are TGTGCCAGCAGCATGACGGGACTTGGTGAGCAGTTCTTC.